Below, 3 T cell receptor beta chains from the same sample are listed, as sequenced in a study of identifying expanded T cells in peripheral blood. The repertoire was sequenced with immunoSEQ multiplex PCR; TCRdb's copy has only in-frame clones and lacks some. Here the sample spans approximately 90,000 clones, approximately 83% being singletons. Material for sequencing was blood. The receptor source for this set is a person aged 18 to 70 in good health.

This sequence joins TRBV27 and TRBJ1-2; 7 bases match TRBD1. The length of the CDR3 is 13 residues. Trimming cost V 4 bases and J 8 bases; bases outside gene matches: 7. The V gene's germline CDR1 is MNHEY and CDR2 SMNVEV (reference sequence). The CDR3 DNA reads TGTGCCAGCAGTTCGACAGGGTACGTCGGCTACACCTTC. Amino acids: CASSSTGYVGYTF.

The CDR3 protein is CASSPTLSSYGYTF. The CDR3 nucleotides are TGTGCCAGCAGTCCGACTTTATCATCCTATGGCTACACCTTC. The rearrangement links TRBV27 to TRBJ1-2; no reliable D call. V was cut by 5 bases and J by 4 bases, with 14 bases left in between. This CDR3 region has 14 residues. CDR1 and CDR2 (germline): MNHEY, SMNVEV (reference sequence).

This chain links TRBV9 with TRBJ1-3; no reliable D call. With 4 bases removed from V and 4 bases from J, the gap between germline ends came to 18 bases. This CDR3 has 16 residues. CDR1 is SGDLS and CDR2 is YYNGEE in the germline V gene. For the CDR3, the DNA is TGTGCCAGCAGCCCAAATTTAGGGATTGCGGGAAACACCATATATTTT. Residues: CASSPNLGIAGNTIYF.